This T cell receptor beta chain was obtained from a study of T-cell reconstitution after alpha-beta-depleted transplantation in children. With 6 bases clipped from V and 4 bases from J, the junction kept 10 bases outside the gene matches. The germline gives CDR1 SGHAT, CDR2 FQNNGV. The CDR3 loop spans 15 amino acids. This clonotype turned up a few times. Preparing the TCRbeta library involved the use of unique molecular identifiers. TCRdb recomputed calls from the PCR reads with MiXCR, one row per CDR3 protein. The data show hundreds of thousands of distinct CDR3 sequences, with more than 10% seen just once and approximately 4.3% held by the top ten.

The receptor was isolated from a human donor who donated a stem cell graft to a child with Fanconi anemia. This chain uses TRBV11-2 with TRBJ2-7, with 9 bases that match TRBD1. The specimen was PBMCs, collected from the stem cell graft. The CDR3 loop reads CASRKTGGRIYEQYV. The CDR3 DNA reads TGTGCCAGCAGAAAGACAGGGGGGAGAATTTACGAGCAGTACGTC.